The present TCR beta chain was sequenced within a study of T cell repertoires in cytomegalovirus infection. Whole-study context: Recently identified HLA-C-restricted CMV epitopes were used, and well-studied HLA-B-restricted CMV epitopes were used as well.

A word on this clonotype: Its antigen is as yet unknown.

Findings and limits, study-wide: HLA-C-restricted CMV-specific TCR beta clonotypes were dominant in the ex vivo response.

Germline V gene data show CDR1 as SGHKS and CDR2 as YYEKEE (reference sequence). The CDR3 has 15 residues. With V trimmed by 4 bases and J by 7 bases, 7 bases remained unmatched. TCRdb fed the reads into MiXCR, producing one record per CDR3 protein. The data contain around 750,000 distinct CDR3 sequences, 32% of them singletons. This sequence originates from a human donor in good health (CMV status not recorded). Some clones in this sample may be carry-over from other donors' samples. This specimen consisted of cultured CD8+ T cells from PBMCs, obtained from culture after CMV antigen stimulation. The rearrangement joins TRBV5-5 to TRBJ2-2, with 10 positions matching TRBD1. CDR3 DNA: TGTGCCAGCAGCACCGGGACAGGGGCGATCGGGGAGCTGTTTTTT. It yields the protein CASSTGTGAIGELFF.